Below, 15 T cell receptor beta chains from the same sample are listed, as sequenced in a study of OX40 agonist ivuxolimab in advanced cancers. Sequencing was performed with immunoSEQ multiplex PCR; in TCRdb, only in-frame clones are kept and a portion is missing. The table records tens of thousands of clones, under 95% of them present only once. The sample here was CD4+ or CD8+ T cells sorted from blood, taken in a trial of the OX40 agonist ivuxolimab. Receptors originate from an adult with an advanced solid tumor such as melanoma, head and neck, liver or kidney cancer.

This rearrangement joins TRBV7-6 to TRBJ1-1; tentatively, D is TRBD1 (6 bases). The V gene's germline CDR1 is SGHVS and CDR2 FNYEAQ. V was cut by 5 bases and J by 0 bases, with 13 bases left in between. The CDR3 sequence is 15 residues long. The CDR3 protein is CASSPPGQMNTEAFF. CDR3 nucleotides: TGTGCCAGCAGCCCTCCGGGACAAATGAACACTGAAGCTTTCTTT.

The rearrangement joins TRBV2 to TRBJ2-5, with TRBD1 matching over 8 bases. The germline V gene encodes CDR1 SNHLY and CDR2 FYNNEI. The CDR3 is 16 residues long. The J segment lost 3 bases and the V segment lost 5 bases, leaving 11 bases of the junction unmatched. DNA of the CDR3: TGTGCCAGCAGTAGAGGGGCAGGGGGCCGAGAAGAGACCCAGTACTTC. The encoded protein is CASSRGAGGREETQYF.

CDR3 amino acids: CASTVGLTGNSYEQYF. In nucleotides, the CDR3 is TGTGCCAGCACGGTGGGGCTGACAGGGAACTCCTACGAGCAGTACTTC. V usage is TRBV2 and J usage is TRBJ2-7; 7 nucleotides line up with TRBD1. V lost 7 bases to trimming and J lost 0 bases; unmatched junction nucleotides: 12. CDR1 SNHLY and CDR2 FYNNEI come from the germline V gene. The CDR3 has 16 residues. The variable domain in full, with the rest retrieved from reference TRBV2 and TRBJ2-7, is EPEVTQTPSHQVTQMGQEVILRCVPISNHLYFYWYRQILGQKVEFLVSFYNNEISEKSEIFDDQFSVERPDGSNFTLKIRSTKLEDSAMYFCASTVGLTGNSYEQYFGPGTRLTVT.

The V and J genes are TRBV9 and TRBJ1-2, with D hard to call. From germline, CDR1 is SGDLS and CDR2 YYNGEE. Trimming pared 3 bases from V and 8 bases from J, leaving 8 bases between. The CDR3 extends over 11 amino acids. DNA of the CDR3: TGTGCCAGCAGCGGACATATGGGCTACACCTTC. Protein sequence: CASSGHMGYTF.

The J gene is TRBJ2-7, the V gene TRBV10-2; 8 nucleotides line up with TRBD1. The V gene's germline CDR1 is WSHSY and CDR2 SAAADI. CDR3 length: 14 residues. The trim removed 4 bases at V and 2 bases at J, leaving 4 bases unmatched. The CDR3 bases are TGCGCCAGCAGTGCAGGGGGCCCTACCTACGAGCAGTACTTC. This codes for CASSAGGPTYEQYF.

The chain joins TRBV27 to TRBJ2-2, with 9 bases fitting TRBD2. Trimming took 2 bases from V and 4 from J; bases not matched to a gene: 8. This CDR3 comprises 17 residues. Looked up from germline, CDR1 is MNHEY and CDR2 is SMNVEV (reference sequence). CDR3 sequence (DNA): TGTGCCAGCAGTTTAAGGGGACTAGCCGAAACCACCGGGGAGCTGTTTTTT. Translated: CASSLRGLAETTGELFF.

This clone was seen only once. The rearrangement uses TRBV11-2 and TRBJ2-3; weak D call: TRBD1 (5 bases). The germline V and J ends were trimmed by 3 bases and 3 bases, with 13 bases remaining between them. CDR3 length: 15 residues. Germline V gives CDR1 SGHAT, CDR2 FQNNGV. CDR3 amino acids: CASSFRGRETDTQYF. The DNA for the CDR3 is TGTGCCAGCAGCTTTAGGGGTAGGGAAACAGATACGCAGTATTTT.

The CDR3 region is CASTQSFSFRGPNYGYTF. The CDR3 bases are TGCGCCAGCACCCAGTCCTTCTCCTTCCGAGGGCCGAACTATGGCTACACCTTC. This chain connects TRBV23-1 to TRBJ1-2, with no clear D. TRBV23-1 is labeled an ORF, and its function is uncertain. CDR3 length: 18 amino acids. The V end lost 7 bases, the J end lost 2 bases, and 26 bases lay between the germline ends.

The table lists this clone with a few counts. The CDR3 region has the DNA TGTGCCAGCGGGGGTCACGAGCAGTACTTC. Translating it yields CASGGHEQYF. V and J are TRBV7-2 and TRBJ2-7; D may correspond to TRBD1 or TRBD2 (5 bases each). V was pared by 8 bases and J by 5 bases, with 7 bases between. The germline CDR1 and CDR2 sequences are SGHTA and FQGNSA. The CDR3 has 10 amino acids.

J is TRBJ2-7 and V is TRBV25-1; 8 nucleotides agree with TRBD1. V gave up 6 bases and J gave up 2 bases; unmatched junction bases: 0. The length of the CDR3 is 12 residues. In germline, CDR1 is MGHDK, CDR2 SYGVNS. The DNA of the CDR3 is TGTGCCAGCAGACAGGGGGCCTACGAGCAGTACTTC. Encoded protein: CASRQGAYEQYF.

The chain links TRBV6-4 to TRBJ2-2; D is uncertain. The CDR3 extends over 16 amino acids. V gave up 2 bases and J gave up 0 bases, with 10 bases separating them. Germline V gene lookup returns CDR1 MRHNA and CDR2 SNTAGT. The CDR3 reads CASSDAATTNTGELFF. For the CDR3, the DNA is TGTGCCAGCAGTGACGCGGCTACCACGAACACCGGGGAGCTGTTTTTT.

The rearrangement uses TRBV4-1 and TRBJ2-7; 9 bases are shared with TRBD2. The J segment lost 5 bases and the V segment lost 1 base, leaving 12 bases of the junction unmatched. Germline values: CDR1 MGHRA, CDR2 YSYEKL. This CDR3 has 17 amino acids. This chain's CDR3 is CASSQGPVGTSTDEQYF. CDR3 coding DNA: TGCGCCAGCAGCCAAGGGCCTGTGGGGACTAGCACAGACGAGCAGTACTTC.

Here the CDR3 reads CASSLAAYGYTF. In nucleotides, the CDR3 is TGTGCCAGCAGCTTAGCAGCTTATGGCTACACCTTC. V usage is TRBV13 and J usage is TRBJ1-2; D is undetermined. CDR1 and CDR2 from the germline V gene are PRHDT and FYEKMQ (reference sequence). The CDR3 sequence is 12 residues long. V shed 1 base and J shed 5 bases, with 5 bases lying between them. Full variable domain (remainder filled in from reference TRBV13 and TRBJ1-2): AAGVIQSPRHLIKEKRETATLKCYPIPRHDTVYWYQQGPGQDPQFLISFYEKMQSDKGSIPDRFSAQQFSDYHSELNMSSLELGDSALYFCASSLAAYGYTFGSGTRLTVV.

The chain carries TRBV19 and TRBJ1-1; D is unclear. CDR1 is LNHDA, CDR2 SQIVND, per germline (reference sequence). This CDR3 has 12 residues. V was cut by 3 bases and J by 4 bases, with 6 bases left in between. The CDR3 DNA is TGTGCCAGTAGTATCGGTCTCACTGAAGCTTTCTTT. As protein: CASSIGLTEAFF.

The chain carries TRBV28 and TRBJ2-7; weak D call: TRBD2 (6 bases). V was pared by 3 bases and J by 6 bases, with 15 bases between. The CDR3 runs to 14 residues. Germline CDR1 and CDR2: MDHEN and SYDVKM. CDR3 residues: CASSLRGPVGEQYF. The CDR3 region has the DNA TGTGCCAGCAGTTTGCGGGGTCCCGTCGGCGAGCAGTACTTC.